Following are 5 T cell receptor beta chains from one sample sequenced in a study of shared clonotypes between healthy human individuals. The protocol was immunoSEQ multiplex PCR, while the TCRdb copy is restricted to in-frame clones and leaves out a portion. Of about 480,000 clones listed, 70% to 80% are singletons. Sequencing input: PBMCs. Receptor source: a woman between 40 and 55 years old in good health. Some clones in this sample may be carry-over from other donors' samples.

This chain joins TRBV5-1 and TRBJ1-4, with TRBD1 matching over 12 bases. This CDR3 is built from 14 residues. J was trimmed by 10 bases and V by 6 bases; bases with no gene match: 7. Per germline, CDR1 SGHRS and CDR2 YFSETQ. CDR3 protein: CASKGQGARGKLFF. The CDR3 DNA is TGCGCCAGCAAGGGACAGGGGGCGCGAGGAAAACTGTTTTTT.

The rearrangement links TRBV5-4 to TRBJ2-7; 9 bases fit TRBD1. The J segment lost 0 bases and the V segment lost 2 bases, leaving 6 bases of the junction unmatched. CDR1 is SGHNT, CDR2 YYREEE, per germline (reference sequence). CDR3 length: 16 residues. CDR3 loop: CASSFKQGAGSYEQYF. The DNA of the CDR3 is TGTGCCAGCAGCTTTAAACAGGGGGCCGGCTCCTACGAGCAGTACTTC. The variable domain in full, with the rest retrieved from reference TRBV5-4 and TRBJ2-7, is ETGVTQSPTHLIKTRGQQVTLRCSSQSGHNTVSWYQQALGQGPQFIFQYYREEENGRGNFPPRFSGLQFPNYSSELNVNALELDDSALYLCASSFKQGAGSYEQYFGPGTRLTVT.

The chain carries TRBV28 and TRBJ2-7; TRBD2 might be the D (7 bases). The ends were cut back, 6 bases at V and 6 bases at J, with 21 bases in the middle. Per the germline V gene, CDR1 is MDHEN and CDR2 is SYDVKM. The CDR3 extends over 15 amino acids. The CDR3 loop reads CASRPRKGRGAEQYF. In nucleotides, the CDR3 is TGTGCCAGCAGGCCTCGGAAGGGGAGGGGGGCCGAGCAGTACTTC.

This chain joins TRBV11-2 and TRBJ2-5, with D possibly being TRBD1 (6 bases). The V gene's germline CDR1 is SGHAT and CDR2 FQNNGV. The CDR3 runs to 15 residues. Deletions cut 2 bases from V and 5 bases from J, with 15 bases between. DNA for the CDR3: TGTGCCAGCAGCTTATCCTCAGGGGCCCACGAGACCCAGTACTTC. It is translated as CASSLSSGAHETQYF.

V is TRBV7-9 and J is TRBJ1-1; D is uncertain. CDR1 and CDR2 (germline): SEHNR, FQNEAQ (reference sequence). V was cut by 0 bases and J by 5 bases, with 7 bases left in between. CDR3 length equals 13 residues. CDR3 loop: CASSLAGLTEAFF. The CDR3 DNA reads TGTGCCAGCAGCTTAGCGGGCCTAACTGAAGCTTTCTTT.